Sequencing of this T cell receptor (beta chain) was carried out in a study of T cells in Graves' hyperthyroidism and ophthalmopathy. Turning to the study itself: The authors collected peripheral blood at initial diagnosis, before any treatment.

The CDR3 is 14 amino acids. V trimming: 4 bases; J trimming: 3 bases; junction bases outside the gene matches: 9. Germline-derived CDR1 and CDR2 are SQVTM and ANQGSEA. TCR beta CDR3 regions were amplified from RNA. The TCR CDR3 was amplified in a first-round RT-PCR using the HTBI primer set. TCRdb itself ran the multiplex PCR reads through MiXCR, one entry per CDR3 protein. The repertoire holds hundreds of thousands of distinct CDR3 sequences, with approximately 14% as singletons. The sequenced sample was blood. This sequence joins TRBV29-1 and TRBJ2-7; 7 bases agree with TRBD1. This clonotype was obtained from a woman under 30 with Graves' hyperthyroidism. The CDR3 is CSVVRDSNFYEQYF. In nucleotides, the CDR3 is TGCAGCGTTGTAAGGGACAGTAACTTCTACGAGCAGTACTTC.